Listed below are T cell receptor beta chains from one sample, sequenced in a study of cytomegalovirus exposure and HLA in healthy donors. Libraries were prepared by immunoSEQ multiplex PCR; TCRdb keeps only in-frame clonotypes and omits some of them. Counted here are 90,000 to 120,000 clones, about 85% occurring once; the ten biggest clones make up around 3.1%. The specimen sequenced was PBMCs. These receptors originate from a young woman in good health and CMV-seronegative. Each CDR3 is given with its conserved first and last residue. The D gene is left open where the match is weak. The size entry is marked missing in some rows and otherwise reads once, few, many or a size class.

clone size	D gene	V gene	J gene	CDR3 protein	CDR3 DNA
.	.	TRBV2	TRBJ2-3	CASRYMTDTQYF	TGTGCCAGCAGGTACATGACAGATACGCAGTATTTT
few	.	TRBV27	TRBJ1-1	CASSPMGGTEAFF	TGTGCCAGCAGTCCAATGGGGGGTACTGAAGCTTTCTTT
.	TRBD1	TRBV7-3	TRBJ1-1	CASSFTGGLTEAFF	TGTGCCAGCAGCTTCACAGGGGGCCTCACTGAAGCTTTCTTT
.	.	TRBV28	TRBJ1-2	CASRAMNYGYTF	TGTGCCAGCAGGGCCATGAACTATGGCTACACCTTC
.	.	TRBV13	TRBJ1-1	CASSFYGTLNTEAFF	TGTGCCAGCAGCTTTTACGGGACATTGAACACTGAAGCTTTCTTT
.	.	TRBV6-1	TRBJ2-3	CASSEAGLRTDTQYF	TGTGCCAGCAGTGAAGCTGGGTTGAGGACAGATACGCAGTATTTT
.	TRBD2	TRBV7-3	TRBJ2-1	CASSPGGGNEQFF	TGTGCCAGCAGCCCTGGCGGGGGCAATGAGCAGTTCTTC
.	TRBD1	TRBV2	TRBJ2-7	CATTGGRGYEQYF	TGTGCCACTACAGGGGGCAGGGGCTACGAGCAGTACTTC
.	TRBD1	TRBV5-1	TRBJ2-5	CASSVTGQGGWETQYF	TGCGCCAGCAGTGTGACGGGACAGGGAGGGTGGGAGACCCAGTACTTC
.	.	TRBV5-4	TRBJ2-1	CASSLAASSYNEQFF	TGTGCCAGCAGCTTAGCGGCTTCGTCCTACAATGAGCAGTTCTTC